This is a list of T cell receptor beta chains from one sample in a study of T-cell memory formation after mild COVID-19. One entry per CDR3 protein results from TCRdb running MiXCR on the 5' RACE reads. The sample has about 210,000 distinct CDR3 sequences; more than 9% are singletons. Specimen: PBMCs or a T cell subset sorted from them (not recorded which). Every receptor here comes from a man aged 18-30 years who had mild COVID-19 (a few samples of this study predate the infection). Cell type and time point are not known. Each CDR3 is given with its conserved first and last residue. Fields, in order: J gene, V gene, CDR3 length, D gene, clone size, CDR3 DNA, CDR3 protein. The D gene is left open where the match is weak. Size is stated for part of the rows, as once, few or many counts, or as a class when the clone is expanded.

>TRBJ2-5|TRBV5-1|14|NA|few
TGCGCCAGCAGCCTCGGACATCCCGGGGAGACCCAGTACTTC
CASSLGHPGETQYF
>TRBJ2-1|TRBV2|16|NA|NA
TGTGCCAGCAGTGATCAACAGGACCGCTCCTACAATGAGCAGTTCTTC
CASSDQQDRSYNEQFF
>TRBJ2-6|TRBV11-2|16|NA|NA
TGTGCCAGCAGCGAATTAGGGAGCTCTGGGGCCAACGTCCTGACTTTC
CASSELGSSGANVLTF
>TRBJ2-1|TRBV5-1|14|NA|many
TGCGCCAGCAGCCTAGCAGGGGACCACAATGAGCAGTTCTTC
CASSLAGDHNEQFF
>TRBJ2-1|TRBV12-3/TRBV12-4|14|NA|NA
TGTGCCAGCAGTCTCCGGGACTGGAACAATGAGCAGTTCTTC
CASSLRDWNNEQFF
>TRBJ1-5|TRBV5-1|16|NA|NA
TGCGCCAGCAGCCCCGACGGGTTTATCCTGGGTCAGCCCCAGCATTTT
CASSPDGFILGQPQHF
>TRBJ2-2|TRBV12-3/TRBV12-4|14|NA|few
TGTGCCAGCAGCTTGGCAGGGTCTGGCGGGGAGCTGTTTTTT
CASSLAGSGGELFF
>TRBJ2-2|TRBV20-1|17|NA|NA
TGCAGTGCTAGGGGCGTTCTCAGGGGCAATTCAGCCGGGGAGCTGTTTTTT
CSARGVLRGNSAGELFF
>TRBJ1-2|TRBV6-5|15|NA|NA
TGTGCCAGCAGGAGGGCAACGGAAGTATACTATGGCTACACCTTC
CASRRATEVYYGYTF
>TRBJ1-1|TRBV12-3/TRBV12-4|14|NA|NA
TGTGCCAGCAGTTTCAGTGACTGGGGCACTGAAGCTTTCTTT
CASSFSDWGTEAFF
>TRBJ2-7|TRBV30|11|NA|NA
TGTGCCTGGAGAGGAGGCTACGAGCAGTACTTC
CAWRGGYEQYF
>TRBJ2-5|TRBV29-1|12|NA|few
TGCAGCGCCAAGTCAGAGCAAGAGACCCAGTACTTC
CSAKSEQETQYF
>TRBJ2-2|TRBV7-2|15|TRBD1|NA
TGTGCCAGCAGCACAGGACAGGGTAACACCGGGGAGCTGTTTTTT
CASSTGQGNTGELFF
>TRBJ1-1|TRBV4-2|15|NA|NA
TGTGCCAGCAGCCCGGTGGGGGGGAGTGACACTGAAGCTTTCTTT
CASSPVGGSDTEAFF
>TRBJ2-7|TRBV20-1|12|NA|few
TGCAGTGCTTTGCGGGACTCCTACGAGCAGTACTTC
CSALRDSYEQYF
>TRBJ2-2|TRBV12-3/TRBV12-4|14|NA|few
TGTGCCAGCAGTTTACAGCTAGCCTGGGGGGAGCTGTTTTTT
CASSLQLAWGELFF
>TRBJ2-1|TRBV20-1|13|TRBD1|few
TGCAGTGCTCCGGGTTGGGACAGGGATGAGCAGTTCTTC
CSAPGWDRDEQFF
>TRBJ2-3|TRBV29-1|11|NA|few
TGCAGCGTTGGGTTCACAGATACGCAGTATTTT
CSVGFTDTQYF
>TRBJ2-7|TRBV7-2|13|NA|NA
TGTGCCAGCAGCTTAGTGAGCGGCTACGAGCAGTACTTC
CASSLVSGYEQYF
>TRBJ1-5|TRBV6-6|14|NA|many
TGTGCCAGCAGCCCGGTCAGGGGCAGCCAGCCCCAGCATTTT
CASSPVRGSQPQHF
>TRBJ2-5|TRBV30|13|NA|few
TGTGCCTGGACAAGACAGGCGATAGAGACCCAGTACTTC
CAWTRQAIETQYF
>TRBJ1-4|TRBV20-1|14|NA|NA
TGCAGTGCTAGAGGGAGGGGGGGTAATGAAAAACTGTTTTTT
CSARGRGGNEKLFF
>TRBJ1-1|TRBV3-1|13|NA|NA
TGTGCCAGCAGCCAAGATTGGACCACTGAAGCTTTCTTT
CASSQDWTTEAFF
>TRBJ2-3|TRBV5-1|15|TRBD1|NA
TGCGCCAGCAGCTTGGAGGGACAGGGCACAGATACGCAGTATTTT
CASSLEGQGTDTQYF
>TRBJ2-3|TRBV4-3|16|NA|NA
TGCGCCAGCAGCCAAGATTCAAGGGTGGTTGGGGATACGCAGTATTTT
CASSQDSRVVGDTQYF
>TRBJ2-3|TRBV7-2|16|NA|NA
TGTGCCAGCAGCTTAGTATCGGGTTTTGGCACAGATACGCAGTATTTT
CASSLVSGFGTDTQYF
>TRBJ1-1|TRBV5-6|15|TRBD1|NA
TGTGCCAGCAGCTCCCGGGACAGGGGGCCAGCTGAAGCTTTCTTT
CASSSRDRGPAEAFF
>TRBJ2-5|TRBV7-2|13|NA|NA
TGTGCCAGCAGCTTTGAGAGGCAAGAGACCCAGTACTTC
CASSFERQETQYF
>TRBJ2-1|TRBV24-1|14|NA|NA
TGTGCCACCAGTCCCGGGACTTATGTCGGGGAGCAGTTCTTC
CATSPGTYVGEQFF
>TRBJ2-6|TRBV18|17|TRBD1|many
TGTGCCAGCTCACCCCCCGGGACAGCTGCTGGGGCCAACGTCCTGACTTTC
CASSPPGTAAGANVLTF
>TRBJ1-4|TRBV6-5|16|NA|many
TGTGCCAGCAGTTACTCGAGCCAGCCGGAGAATGAAAAACTGTTTTTT
CASSYSSQPENEKLFF
>TRBJ2-4|TRBV2|9|TRBD1|NA
TGTTCCAGGGGGCACATTCAGTACTTC
CSRGHIQYF
>TRBJ2-5|TRBV10-1|12|NA|once
TGCCCTGGCCCGGGACTCCAAGAGACCCAGTACTTC
CPGPGLQETQYF
>TRBJ2-7|TRBV4-1|14|NA|NA
TGCGCCAGCAGCCAGAGCCAGGTCTCCTACGAGCAGTACTTC
CASSQSQVSYEQYF
>TRBJ1-1|TRBV2|15|NA|NA
TGTGCCAGCAGTTTCCAGGGGAGCGACGTGACTGAAGCTTTCTTT
CASSFQGSDVTEAFF
>TRBJ2-5|TRBV5-8|14|TRBD1|many
TGTGCCAGCGGCGAAAAAGGGGGCGGAAAGACCCAGTACTTC
CASGEKGGGKTQYF
>TRBJ2-3|TRBV28|15|NA|NA
TGTGCCAGCAGCCTCGACAGGGCGGGGCCAGATACGCAGTATTTT
CASSLDRAGPDTQYF
>TRBJ2-7|TRBV20-1|15|NA|NA
TGCAGTGCTAAGGATTTGCGGGGTCCCCCCTACGAGCAGTACTTC
CSAKDLRGPPYEQYF
>TRBJ2-7|TRBV5-1|15|NA|NA
TGCGCCAGCAGCTTGACGGACTCAGCCTTATACGAGCAGTACTTC
CASSLTDSALYEQYF